This is a list of T cell receptor beta chains from one sample in a study of shared clonotypes between healthy human individuals. The protocol was immunoSEQ multiplex PCR, while the TCRdb copy is restricted to in-frame clones and leaves out a portion. The data contain 2 million to 2.5 million clones, 85% to 95% of them seen just once; the ten biggest clones take up 0.37%. Sequencing was carried out using naive CD4+ T cells from PBMCs. These receptors came from a man younger than 30 in good health. Some clones in this sample may be carry-over from other donors' samples. Both conserved end residues are part of each CDR3. The D gene is left open where the match is weak. Not every row has a clone size; where given, it reads once, few, many or a size class.

>TRBD1|TRBJ2-1|NA|TRBV6-1
TGTGCCAGCACCCAAACAGGGGACCCCTACAATGAGCAGTTCTTC
CASTQTGDPYNEQFF
>NA|TRBJ1-5|few|TRBV30
TGTGCCTGGAGACAGACTAGCAATCAGCCCCAGCATTTT
CAWRQTSNQPQHF
>NA|TRBJ1-5|NA|TRBV4-3
TGCGCCAGCAGCCAAGCCGTGGCCACCAGGGGAAGGAATCAGCCCCAGCATTTT
CASSQAVATRGRNQPQHF
>NA|TRBJ2-2|NA|TRBV7-3
TGTGCCAGCAGCTTAACAGCTGGGATGAACACCGGGGAGCTGTTTTTT
CASSLTAGMNTGELFF
>NA|TRBJ1-1|few|TRBV7-9
TGTGCCAGCAGCTTTTCGGGTCGGGAAACTGAAGCTTTCTTT
CASSFSGRETEAFF
>TRBD2|TRBJ2-3|NA|TRBV10-3
TGTGCCTCAGATAGCGGGAGGGGCACAGATACGCAGTATTTT
CASDSGRGTDTQYF
>NA|TRBJ2-1|NA|TRBV9
TGTGCCAGCAGCGTAGTAGGAAGCGAGCAGTTCTTC
CASSVVGSEQFF
>TRBD2|TRBJ2-1|NA|TRBV6-6
TGTGCCAGCAAGCGGGACGCCTACAATGAGCAGTTCTTC
CASKRDAYNEQFF
>NA|TRBJ2-1|NA|TRBV5-1
TGCGCCAGCAGCTTGGCTCCGCATGAGCAGTTCTTC
CASSLAPHEQFF
>NA|TRBJ1-1|NA|TRBV6-5
TGTGCCAGCAGTCGAAGAACGAACACTGAAGCTTTCTTT
CASSRRTNTEAFF
>TRBD1|TRBJ2-3|once|TRBV6-5
TGTGCCAGCAGTTATACTATCAGGGGGACCACAGATACGCAGTATTTT
CASSYTIRGTTDTQYF
>TRBD1|TRBJ2-7|few|TRBV5-1
TGCGCCAGCAGCTCGACAGGGGCCTACGAGCAGTACTTC
CASSSTGAYEQYF